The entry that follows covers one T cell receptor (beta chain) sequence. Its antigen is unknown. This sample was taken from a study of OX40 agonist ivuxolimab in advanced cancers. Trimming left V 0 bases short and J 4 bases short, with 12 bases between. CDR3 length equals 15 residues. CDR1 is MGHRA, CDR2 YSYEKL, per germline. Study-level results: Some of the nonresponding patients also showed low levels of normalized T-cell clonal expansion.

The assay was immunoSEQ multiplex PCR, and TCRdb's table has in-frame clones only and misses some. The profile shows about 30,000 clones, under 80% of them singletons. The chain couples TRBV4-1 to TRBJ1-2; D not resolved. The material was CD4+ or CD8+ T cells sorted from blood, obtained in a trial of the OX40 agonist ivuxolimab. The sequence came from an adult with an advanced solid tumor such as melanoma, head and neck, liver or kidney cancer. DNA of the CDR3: TGCGCCAGCAGCCAAGATTCGGCCGAAATCTATGGCTACACCTTC. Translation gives CASSQDSAEIYGYTF.